This T cell receptor (beta chain) is drawn from a study of early T cells in non-severe SARS-CoV-2 infection. In the study overall: Bulk RNA isolated from unsorted whole blood underwent sequencing; chains were not paired.

The library protocol tagged individual cDNA molecules with unique molecular identifiers. One entry per CDR3 protein, called by TCRdb with MiXCR from the 5' RACE reads. The sample has about 80,000 distinct CDR3 sequences; less than 15% are singletons. The CDR3 spans 10 residues. With V trimmed by 5 bases and J by 6 bases, 0 bases remained unmatched. From germline, CDR1 is SQVTM and CDR2 ANQGSEA. Study-wide findings and caveats: The matching step, a VDJdb search, favored anti-spike CD8 responses and missed private and CD4 specificities.

Comment on this clonotype: As yet, its antigen is unknown.

The chain has TRBV29-1 and TRBJ2-7; 8 nucleotides line up with TRBD2. Source material: whole blood. The source of this sequence is an adult who was a healthcare worker with PCR-confirmed SARS-CoV-2 infection or an uninfected control (not recorded which). The CDR3 here is CSVREGEQYF. For the CDR3, the DNA is TGCAGCGTTCGGGAGGGCGAGCAGTACTTC.